Listed here are 9 T cell receptor beta chains from one sample, sequenced in a study of T cells in tuberculosis. Cells were sorted from thawed PBMC rested overnight and stained with GMM-loaded CD1B tetramer, viability dye and anti-CD3. The lipid loaded on the CD1B tetramers was C32 glucose monomycolate from Rhodococcus equi. Clones were read by immunoSEQ multiplex PCR, and TCRdb kept only the in-frame ones, dropping some. The table records approximately 60,000 clones, around 81% of them present only once. The sequencing input was CD1b-GMM tetramer-negative cells sorted from PBMCs. Receptors originate from an adult woman with latent tuberculosis.

In nucleotides, the CDR3 is TGCGCCAGCAGCCAGTACCCGGGACAGGGTTCCTACGAGCAGTACTTC. It codes for CASSQYPGQGSYEQYF. V gene TRBV4-3 combines with J gene TRBJ2-7; 9 bases match TRBD1. The CDR3 sequence is 16 residues long. V lost 3 bases, J lost 1 base, and 7 bases stayed unmatched. Germline V lookup: CDR1 LGHNA, CDR2 YSLEER.

The rearrangement uses TRBV6-5 and TRBJ2-7; possible D gene TRBD2, 7 bases. Trimming pared 5 bases from V and 5 bases from J, leaving 13 bases between. From germline, CDR1 is MNHEY and CDR2 SVGAGI. The CDR3 spans 13 residues. The DNA of the CDR3 is TGTGCCAGCAGTCCGGCCGGGGGGCACGAGCAGTACTTC. The encoded protein is CASSPAGGHEQYF.

V usage is TRBV20-1 and J usage is TRBJ2-1; no clear D. CDR1 DFQATT and CDR2 SNEGSKA come from the germline V gene (reference sequence). Trimming left V 5 bases short and J 10 bases short, with 12 bases between. The CDR3 has 11 residues. CDR3 residues: CSAPLGQEQFF. CDR3 sequence (DNA): TGCAGTGCTCCTTTGGGCCAGGAGCAGTTCTTC.

Written as DNA, the CDR3 is TGTGCCAGCAGCTTAAGGACAGGGGGGACAGATACGCAGTATTTT. Amino acids: CASSLRTGGTDTQYF. The J gene is TRBJ2-3, the V gene TRBV13, with 10 positions matching TRBD1. Per the germline V gene, CDR1 is PRHDT and CDR2 is FYEKMQ (reference sequence). This CDR3 has 15 residues. The trim removed 2 bases at V and 3 bases at J, leaving 2 bases unmatched.

The rearrangement links TRBV19 to TRBJ1-1; TRBD1 agrees at 8 bases. The length of the CDR3 is 15 residues. J lost 1 base, V lost 10 bases, and 11 bases had no gene match. Germline V gene lookup returns CDR1 LNHDA and CDR2 SQIVND (reference sequence). The CDR3 coding sequence is TGTGCCACCCGTATACAGGGGGGCGGGAACACTGAAGCTTTCTTT. Protein sequence: CATRIQGGGNTEAFF.

The gene calls are TRBV19 and TRBJ2-7, with 10 nucleotides matching TRBD2. The CDR3 spans 17 residues. V shed 0 bases, J shed 5 bases, and the junction held 10 bases outside the gene matches. Germline CDR1 is LNHDA and CDR2 is SQIVND (reference sequence). CDR3 in amino acids: CASSIDLASGSKDEQYF. CDR3 nucleotide sequence: TGTGCCAGTAGTATAGATTTGGCTAGCGGGAGCAAGGACGAGCAGTACTTC.

The rearrangement links TRBV6-5 to TRBJ2-7; 7 nucleotides line up with TRBD1. Germline lookup yields CDR1 MNHEY and CDR2 SVGAGI. The V gene end was trimmed by 0 bases and the J gene end by 5 bases; junction bases not matched to a gene: 7. The CDR3 runs 15 residues. The CDR3 sequence: CASSYSLGQNDEQYF. As DNA, the CDR3 is TGTGCCAGCAGTTACTCCCTGGGACAGAACGACGAGCAGTACTTC.

To note about this clone: Other DNA sequences from this sample encode an identical CDR3 as well. CDR3 amino acids: CSVGGLAASTDTQYF. For the CDR3, the DNA is TGCAGCGTTGGAGGACTAGCGGCTAGCACAGATACGCAGTATTTT. This chain joins TRBV29-1 and TRBJ2-3; 10 bases agree with TRBD2. V trimming: 4 bases; J trimming: 0 bases; junction bases outside the gene matches: 4. The CDR3 spans 15 residues. The V gene's germline CDR1 is SQVTM and CDR2 ANQGSEA.

This clone was seen more than once but under ten times. V gene TRBV7-9 combines with J gene TRBJ2-7; 11 bases are a match to TRBD1. CDR3 size: 14 residues. Germline CDR1 reads SEHNR; CDR2 reads FQNEAQ (reference sequence). The V segment lost 5 bases and the J segment 5 bases; nucleotides outside the gene matches: 5. The CDR3: CASSTRTGGHEQYF. CDR3 DNA sequence: TGTGCCAGCAGCACTCGGACAGGGGGCCACGAGCAGTACTTC.